This T cell receptor beta chain is drawn from a study of blood T cell repertoires in COVID-19. Across the whole study: Acute and convalescent COVID-19 samples came from the United States, Italy and Spain. T cells, B-cell-depleted T cells, or PBMCs provided the cDNA or gDNA that served as material.

In the original analysis: Amplification from reference gene primers served as the basis for estimated nucleated cell counts. Profiled with immunoSEQ multiplex PCR; TCRdb holds only in-frame clones, not every one. The V and J calls and the clone size are those of that table, but D and trimming were determined from the DNA. The table shows around 200,000 clones, with more than 70% occurring only once. The CDR3 runs to 13 residues. The germline V and J ends were trimmed by 1 base and 11 bases, with 14 bases remaining between them. Germline assignment: CDR1 MNHNS and CDR2 SASEGT. Sequencing input: peripheral blood. The TCR originated in a woman in her fifties or sixties with acute or convalescent COVID-19. The chain combines TRBV6-1 with TRBJ1-1, with a weak D call TRBD1 (5 bases). Written as DNA, the CDR3 is TGTGCCAGCAGTGAAGTGGGGCTCAGTGGGGCTTTCTTT. Encoded protein: CASSEVGLSGAFF.